These 6 T cell receptor beta chains were all obtained from the same sample, sequenced in a study of T cell clonality in common variable immunodeficiency. Some clones are missing from TCRdb's copy, which holds only in-frame ones; the method was immunoSEQ multiplex PCR. The sample presents approximately 81,000 clones, none singletons. The specimen sequenced was peripheral blood mononuclear cells. The receptor set was obtained from a person aged 18-69 years in good health.

This clone has at least ten counts. Read sequence stops 3 residues before the CDR3 end, and the germline J gene provides the missing end. The gene calls are TRBV29-1 and TRBJ2-7; TRBD1 is a possible D gene (6 bases). The germline V gene encodes CDR1 SQVTM and CDR2 ANQGSEA. This CDR3 region has 15 residues. V lost 2 bases and J lost 4, with 18 bases in between. CDR3 sequence: CSVETARGMGYEQYF. Incomplete CDR3 DNA: TGCAGCGTTGAAACGGCTAGGGGGATGGGGTACGAG.

This clone occurred many times. The read gets to within 3 residues of the CDR3 end, and the germline J gene fills in the rest. The V gene is TRBV28, the J gene TRBJ2-3; TRBD1 matches 7 bases. After removal of 4 bases from V and 1 base from J, the junction contained 8 bases not matched to a gene. The CDR3 length is 16 residues. The V gene's germline CDR1 is MDHEN and CDR2 SYDVKM. This CDR3 is CASSSPWTGGTDTQYF. The CDR3 bases that were read are TGTGCCAGCAGTTCCCCCTGGACAGGCGGCACAGATACG.

This clone occurred many times. Sequencing ends 3 residues short of the CDR3 end; the germline J gene provides the rest. The chain has TRBV20-1 and TRBJ2-5, with D perhaps TRBD2 (6 bases). V shed 4 bases and J shed 6 bases, with 18 bases lying between them. This CDR3 is built from 14 residues. Germline V gene lookup returns CDR1 DFQATT and CDR2 SNEGSKA (reference sequence). Incomplete CDR3 DNA: TGCAGTGCTATCATCCCGACTAGTTCTAAGACC. Translation: CSAIIPTSSKT. The whole CDR3 region reads CSAIIPTSSKTQYF.

This clone was observed many times. The read terminates 3 residues before the CDR3 end, so the remaining end is supplied by the germline J gene. The V and J genes are TRBV6-2 or TRBV6-3 and TRBJ2-1, with 8 bases identical to TRBD2. Germline V CDR1 and CDR2: MNHEY, SVGEGT. The length of the CDR3 is 16 residues. J lost 6 bases, V lost 8 bases, and 15 bases had no gene match. CDR3: CASLYSPGLGANEQFF. The sequenced CDR3 bases are TGTGCCAGCCTCTACTCGCCGGGACTAGGTGCCAATGAG.

This clone has ten or more counts. The CDR3 is cut off 3 residues early in the read; its end comes from the germline J gene. The chain combines TRBV5-1 with TRBJ2-7; TRBD2 matches at 14 bases. The germline V gene has CDR1 SGHRS and CDR2 YFSETQ. Trimming cost V 0 bases and J 4 bases; bases outside gene matches: 0. This CDR3 has 15 amino acids. The CDR3 sequence: CASSLGTSGRYEQYF. The part of the CDR3 DNA that was read is TGCGCCAGCAGCTTGGGGACTAGCGGGAGGTACGAG.

There are many counts of this clone. The sequence runs out 3 residues before the end of the CDR3; the remainder is reconstructed from the germline J gene. J is TRBJ2-3 and V is TRBV6-2 or TRBV6-3; 8 bases line up with TRBD2. The CDR3 spans 14 residues. CDR1 is MNHEY and CDR2 is SVGEGT in the germline V gene. The V gene end was trimmed by 2 bases and the J gene end by 6 bases; junction bases not matched to a gene: 4. The DNA read from the CDR3 is TGTGCCAGCAGTTACCAGCGGGAGATCGATACG. This codes for CASSYQREIDT. The full CDR3 protein is CASSYQREIDTQYF.